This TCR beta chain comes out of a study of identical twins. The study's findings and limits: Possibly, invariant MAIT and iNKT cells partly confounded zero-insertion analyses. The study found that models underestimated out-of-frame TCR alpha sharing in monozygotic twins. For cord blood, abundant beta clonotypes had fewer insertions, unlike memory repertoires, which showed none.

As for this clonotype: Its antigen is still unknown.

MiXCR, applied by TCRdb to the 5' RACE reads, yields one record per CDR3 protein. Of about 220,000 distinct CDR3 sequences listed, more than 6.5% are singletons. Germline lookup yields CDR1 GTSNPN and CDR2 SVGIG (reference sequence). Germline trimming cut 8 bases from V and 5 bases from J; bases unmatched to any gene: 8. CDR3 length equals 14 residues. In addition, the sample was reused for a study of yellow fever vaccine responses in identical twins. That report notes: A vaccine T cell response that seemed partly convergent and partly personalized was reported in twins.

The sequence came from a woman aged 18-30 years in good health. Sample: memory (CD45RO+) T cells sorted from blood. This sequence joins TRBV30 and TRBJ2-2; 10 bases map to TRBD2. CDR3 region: CARELAGSTGELFF. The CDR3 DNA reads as TGTGCCCGAGAACTAGCGGGGTCGACCGGGGAGCTGTTTTTT.